These 28 T cell receptor beta chains were sequenced from one sample in a study of T cells after posttransplantation cyclophosphamide. Busulfan-fludarabine conditioning, marrow transplant, and cyclophosphamide on days +3 and +4 were administered. Only in-frame clones appear in the TCRdb table, and some are missing; sequencing was by immunoSEQ multiplex PCR. This table holds 15,000 to 25,000 clones, roughly 90% found once. Source: PBMCs, taken after allogeneic stem cell transplant with posttransplant cyclophosphamide. The source is a female patient in her 40s who received an allogeneic stem cell transplant from a related donor, was CMV-positive, and had no GVHD. T cells may partly derive from the graft donor.

The CDR3 here is CASRQVLNTEAFF. The CDR3 DNA is TGTGCCAGCCGACAGGTTCTGAACACTGAAGCTTTCTTT. The gene calls are TRBV6-1 and TRBJ1-1; D may be TRBD1 (6 bases). The CDR3 consists of 13 residues. The V end was cut by 8 bases, the J end by 0 bases, with 10 bases between. CDR1 is MNHNS, CDR2 SASEGT, per germline.

This clone appeared once. The CDR3 here is CASSVFPQGTTIDEQFF. In DNA form, the CDR3 reads TGTGCCAGCAGTGTATTCCCCCAGGGGACTACAATTGATGAGCAGTTCTTC. The chain employs TRBV6-1 and TRBJ2-1, with D perhaps matching TRBD2 (7 bases). This CDR3 spans 17 amino acids. The V end lost 4 bases, the J end lost 8 bases, and 24 bases lay between the germline ends. The germline CDR1 and CDR2 sequences are MNHNS and SASEGT.

This clone was seen more than once but under ten times. The rearrangement links TRBV11-2 to TRBJ1-3, with a possible D match to TRBD1 (5 bases). This CDR3 spans 14 amino acids. The germline CDR1 and CDR2 sequences are SGHAT and FQNNGV. V was pared by 3 bases and J by 4 bases, with 10 bases between. In DNA form, the CDR3 reads TGTGCCAGCAGCTTCGGACATTCGGGAAACACCATATATTTT. Translation gives CASSFGHSGNTIYF.

The chain employs TRBV28 and TRBJ2-7; TRBD2 is a possible D gene (6 bases). Between the trimmed V and J ends, which lost 3 bases and 2 bases, there was a span of 14 bases. Germline V CDR1 and CDR2: MDHEN, SYDVKM. This CDR3 is 15 amino acids long. CDR3 nucleotide sequence: TGTGCCAGCAGTTTCTCTTCCGGGAGCCCCTACGAGCAGTACTTC. Protein sequence: CASSFSSGSPYEQYF.

The chain uses TRBV11-1 and TRBJ1-5; no definite D call. Per the germline V gene, CDR1 is SGHAT and CDR2 is FQDESV (reference sequence). The CDR3 is 18 residues long. Trimming pared 6 bases from V and 0 bases from J, leaving 21 bases between. CDR3: CASSLPSKKHHSNQPQHF. CDR3 sequence (DNA): TGTGCCAGCAGTCTTCCCTCGAAAAAACATCATAGCAATCAGCCCCAGCATTTT.

This clone was picked up a small number of times. This sequence joins TRBV7-9 and TRBJ1-1; D not resolved. Trimming pared 1 base from V and 1 base from J, leaving 10 bases between. CDR3 length: 15 amino acids. The germline V gene has CDR1 SEHNR and CDR2 FQNEAQ (reference sequence). CDR3 nucleotide sequence: TGTGCCAGCAGCTTAGGATCAACAGAGAACACTGAAGCTTTCTTT. Amino acid sequence: CASSLGSTENTEAFF.

J is TRBJ1-5 and V is TRBV6-5; possibly TRBD1 for D (5 bases). The length of the CDR3 is 13 residues. Trimming left V 8 bases short and J 6 bases short, with 14 bases between. Germline-derived CDR1 and CDR2 are MNHEY and SVGAGI. Written as DNA, the CDR3 is TGTGCCAGCGGGGGTGGGGGGGTTCAGCCCCAGCATTTT. This sequence encodes CASGGGGVQPQHF.

V usage is TRBV9 and J usage is TRBJ2-7; a possible D gene is TRBD2 (5 bases). V was pared by 0 bases and J by 3 bases, with 22 bases between. The CDR3 length is 18 residues. Germline V lookup: CDR1 SGDLS, CDR2 YYNGEE. CDR3 sequence reads: CASSVGPPDYPILYEQYF. The CDR3 nucleotides are TGTGCCAGCAGCGTAGGCCCCCCCGACTACCCCATCCTCTACGAGCAGTACTTC.

The chain has TRBV19 and TRBJ1-5; no definite D call. V was shortened by 2 bases and J by 0 bases, with 8 bases between the two germline ends. Germline loops: CDR1 LNHDA, CDR2 SQIVND (reference sequence). The CDR3 is 15 residues long. The CDR3 is CASSITPYSNQPQHF. The CDR3 nucleotides read TGTGCCAGTAGTATAACACCGTATAGCAATCAGCCCCAGCATTTT.

The genes are TRBV28 and TRBJ2-1, with 12 bases fitting TRBD2. Germline loops: CDR1 MDHEN, CDR2 SYDVKM. CDR3 length equals 17 residues. Trimming took 5 bases from V and 4 from J; bases not matched to a gene: 9. As DNA, the CDR3 is TGTGCCAGCAGTCCGAGACTAGCGGGGGTAGTTTACAATGAGCAGTTCTTC. Residues: CASSPRLAGVVYNEQFF.

The chain couples TRBV19 to TRBJ2-1, with TRBD2 matching 9 bases. Germline assignment: CDR1 LNHDA and CDR2 SQIVND (reference sequence). Germline trimming cut 7 bases from V and 7 bases from J; bases unmatched to any gene: 14. The CDR3 covers 16 residues. This CDR3 is CASKSSLAGPWNEQFF. Written as DNA, the CDR3 is TGTGCCAGTAAGAGTAGTCTAGCGGGACCTTGGAATGAGCAGTTCTTC.

The genes are TRBV29-1 and TRBJ1-5; D is perhaps TRBD1 (5 bases). Germline V lookup: CDR1 SQVTM, CDR2 ANQGSEA. The CDR3 length is 12 residues. Trimming removed 3 bases from V and 3 bases from J, with 6 bases in between. This chain's CDR3 is CSVEGPNQPQHF. The CDR3 region has the DNA TGCAGCGTTGAGGGGCCCAATCAGCCCCAGCATTTT.

Concerning this clone itself: A read error may produce the germline difference seen at one junction end. The DNA for the CDR3 is TGTGCCTGGAGAGGTGGTCCTGGAGACACCATATATTTT. Amino acids: CAWRGGPGDTIYF. V is TRBV30 and J is TRBJ1-3; D is unresolved. CDR1 GTSNPN and CDR2 SVGIG come from the germline V gene (reference sequence). This CDR3 region has 13 residues.

The chain combines TRBV5-1 with TRBJ2-1; D may be TRBD2 (7 bases). The CDR3 loop spans 19 amino acids. Per the germline V gene, CDR1 is SGHRS and CDR2 is YFSETQ. Trimming pared 4 bases from V and 6 bases from J, leaving 29 bases between. The CDR3, as DNA: TGCGCCAGCAGCCCTTGGGGGGGGCATACGGGGGGATTAGGCAATGAGCAGTTCTTC. The encoded protein is CASSPWGGHTGGLGNEQFF.

As concerns this clone: Compared with germline, one end of the junction differs, possibly owing to a read error. The chain combines TRBV5-4 with TRBJ2-1, with D perhaps matching TRBD1 (6 bases). Germline V gene sequence: CDR1 SGHNT, CDR2 YYREEE (reference sequence). The CDR3 sequence is 16 residues long. The chain's CDR3 is CASNLGRQEPYNEQFF. DNA for the CDR3: TGTGCCAGCAACTTGGGCCGACAGGAACCCTACAATGAGCAGTTCTTC.

The rearrangement uses TRBV4-2 and TRBJ2-1; D might be TRBD1 (6 bases). The CDR3 is made up of 19 amino acids. The V end was cut by 0 bases, the J end by 5 bases, with 23 bases between. Germline values: CDR1 LGHNA, CDR2 YNFKEQ. Here the CDR3 reads CASSQERGFGSPRDNEQFF. The DNA of the CDR3 is TGTGCCAGCAGCCAAGAGAGGGGGTTTGGTTCACCCCGGGACAATGAGCAGTTCTTC.

This clone was recorded only once. The V gene is TRBV7-9, the J gene TRBJ2-1, with D maybe TRBD2 (6 bases). Trimming removed 4 bases at V and 6 bases at J, with 25 bases between. The germline gives CDR1 SEHNR, CDR2 FQNEAQ (reference sequence). This CDR3 comprises 18 residues. CDR3 sequence (DNA): TGTGCCAGCAGCTCACCTGGGGTCGAAGCGGACGGGGGCAATGAGCAGTTCTTC. This codes for CASSSPGVEADGGNEQFF. The variable domain in full, completed from reference TRBV7-9 and TRBJ2-1, reads DTGVSQNPRHKITKRGQNVTFRCDPISEHNRLYWYRQTLGQGPEFLTYFQNEAQLEKSRLLSDRFSAERPKGSFSTLEIQRTEQGDSAMYLCASSSPGVEADGGNEQFFGPGTRLTVL.

This clone was observed once. Germline is not matched at one junction end, which may reflect a read error. The rearrangement links TRBV19 to TRBJ2-7; 9 nucleotides agree with TRBD2. CDR3 length equals 14 residues. Germline V gene sequence: CDR1 LNHDA, CDR2 SQIVND (reference sequence). The CDR3 DNA reads as TGTGCCAGTAGAATAGGAGCGGGAGGCTACGAGCAGTACTTC. Its protein is CASRIGAGGYEQYF.

As to this clone: One junction end disagrees with the germline gene, perhaps due to a read error. V gene TRBV29-1 combines with J gene TRBJ1-5; no definite D call. CDR1 and CDR2 (germline): SQVTM, ANQGSEA. The CDR3 spans 13 residues. The CDR3 DNA is TGCAGCGTTGAAGATCCAGTCTTTCAGTCCCAGCATTTT. Its translation: CSVEDPVFQSQHF.

The chain employs TRBV13 and TRBJ2-7, with a possible D match to TRBD1 (6 bases). There are 14 residues in the CDR3. Germline CDR1 reads PRHDT; CDR2 reads FYEKMQ (reference sequence). Between the trimmed V and J ends, which lost 4 bases and 2 bases, there was a span of 12 bases. The chain's CDR3 is CASSSRTEAYEQYF. CDR3 sequence (DNA): TGTGCCAGCAGCTCGCGGACAGAAGCCTACGAGCAGTACTTC.

The chain employs TRBV5-1 and TRBJ1-1; D is ambiguous. Trimming removed 5 bases at V and 1 base at J, with 9 bases between. CDR1 is SGHRS, CDR2 YFSETQ, per germline. The CDR3 has 13 residues. CDR3 sequence: CASSNSGNTEAFF. The CDR3, as DNA: TGCGCCAGCAGTAATAGTGGGAACACTGAAGCTTTCTTT.

V gene TRBV5-4 combines with J gene TRBJ1-2; the match to TRBD1 covers 7 bases. Trimming cost V 4 bases and J 6 bases; bases outside gene matches: 6. The CDR3 is made up of 13 amino acids. Per germline, CDR1 SGHNT and CDR2 YYREEE (reference sequence). DNA of the CDR3: TGTGCCAGCAGCCCCGACGACAGGGATGGCTACACCTTC. Translated, it gives CASSPDDRDGYTF.

The genes are TRBV9 and TRBJ2-5, with unresolved D. The CDR3 covers 13 residues. Trimming pared 1 base from V and 10 bases from J, leaving 14 bases between. CDR1 is SGDLS, CDR2 YYNGEE, per germline. CDR3 nucleotide sequence: TGTGCCAGCAGCGTAAGAGGTGGCAGAGACCAGTACTTC. This codes for CASSVRGGRDQYF. Complete variable domain (other parts from reference TRBV9 and TRBJ2-5): DSGVTQTPKHLITATGQRVTLRCSPRSGDLSVYWYQQSLDQGLQFLIQYYNGEERAKGNILERFSAQQFPDLHSELNLSSLELGDSALYFCASSVRGGRDQYFGPGTRLLVL.

The chain carries TRBV5-6 and TRBJ2-7, with D unclear. The CDR3 spans 15 residues. The germline CDR1 and CDR2 sequences are SGHDT and YYEEEE. Trimming shortened V by 4 bases and J by 0 bases, and 14 bases separated the two germline ends. Here the CDR3 DNA reads TGTGCCAGCAGCCCGTTAGTGATAAGCTCCTACGAGCAGTACTTC. The encoded protein is CASSPLVISSYEQYF.

The rearrangement joins TRBV30 to TRBJ2-5; TRBD1 aligns across 9 bases. Germline CDR1 and CDR2: GTSNPN and SVGIG (reference sequence). V lost 1 base to trimming and J lost 4 bases; unmatched junction nucleotides: 7. The CDR3 is 15 amino acids. DNA of the CDR3: TGTGCCTGGAGTGACGACAGGGGGGGAGGAGAGACCCAGTACTTC. It encodes CAWSDDRGGGETQYF. The variable domain in full, completed from reference TRBV30 and TRBJ2-5, reads SQTIHQWPATLVQPVGSPLSLECTVEGTSNPNLYWYRQAAGRGLQLLFYSVGIGQISSEVPQNLSASRPQDRQFILSSKKLLLSDSGFYLCAWSDDRGGGETQYFGPGTRLLVL.

The chain links TRBV5-6 to TRBJ2-5; 7 nucleotides match TRBD2. Germline V CDR1 and CDR2: SGHDT, YYEEEE. The CDR3 sequence is 14 residues long. V shed 2 bases, J shed 4 bases, and the junction held 5 bases outside the gene matches. CDR3 sequence (DNA): TGTGCCAGCAGCTTAAAAGTAGCGGGAGAGACCCAGTACTTC. Protein: CASSLKVAGETQYF.

This clone was seen only a few times. CDR3 sequence reads: CAIAPRAYDGPQHF. The CDR3 DNA reads TGTGCCATCGCCCCCAGGGCCTACGATGGGCCCCAGCATTTT. This sequence joins TRBV10-3 and TRBJ1-5; a possible D gene is TRBD1 (5 bases). The germline gives CDR1 ENHRY, CDR2 SYGVKD. V was trimmed by 8 bases and J by 9 bases, leaving 20 bases between them. The CDR3 sequence is 14 residues long.

The chain uses TRBV6-5 and TRBJ2-7, with TRBD2 matching 10 bases. CDR3 length equals 15 residues. Germline values: CDR1 MNHEY, CDR2 SVGAGI. V trimming: 2 bases; J trimming: 4 bases; junction bases outside the gene matches: 5. CDR3 coding DNA: TGTGCCAGCAGTTACACAGCGGGAGGGGGATACGAGCAGTACTTC. Protein: CASSYTAGGGYEQYF.